Listed below are T cell receptor beta chains from one sample, sequenced in a study of T cells after yellow fever vaccination. TCRdb redid the calling of the 5' RACE reads with MiXCR, one entry per CDR3 protein. The sample consists of over 100,000 distinct CDR3 sequences, 6.5% to 9% of them appearing once. The input for sequencing was CD8+ T cells sorted from PBMCs, taken 45 days after the yellow fever booster vaccination. The origin of the receptors is a man aged 25-45 years who received the YFV17D yellow fever vaccine. The CDR3 runs from the conserved cysteine through the conserved F or W. A D gene is named only where the DNA matches it firmly. Size tells how often a clone was seen (once, few, many) or the class of an expanded clone, and some rows leave it out.

J gene | CDR3 length | V gene | D gene | clone size | CDR3 DNA | CDR3 protein
TRBJ2-7 | 13 | TRBV20-1 | TRBD1 | many | TGCAGTGCAACCGGGACAGCAACCTACGAGCAGTACTTC | CSATGTATYEQYF
TRBJ2-2 | 17 | TRBV7-7 | TRBD1 | NA | TGTGCTAGCAGCCAGGGGGCGGGATATTCGGACGCCGGGGAGCTGTTTTTT | CASSQGAGYSDAGELFF
TRBJ2-7 | 15 | TRBV7-9 | TRBD1 | many | TGTGCCAGCAGCTTAGGGAAGGGACAGATCTACGAGCAGTACTTC | CASSLGKGQIYEQYF
TRBJ2-2 | 16 | TRBV6-1 | NA | NA | TGTGCCGGCAGTGAAGTTATGGACCTAGGCACCGGGGAGCTGTTTTTT | CAGSEVMDLGTGELFF
TRBJ2-5 | 14 | TRBV29-1 | TRBD1 | many | TGCAGCGTCGCCGGGACAGGGACCCAAGAGACCCAGTACTTC | CSVAGTGTQETQYF
TRBJ2-1 | 14 | TRBV4-2 | TRBD2 | many | TGTGCCAGCATGTCGGGACTAGGGGTCAATGAGCAGTTCTTC | CASMSGLGVNEQFF
TRBJ2-1 | 11 | TRBV29-1 | NA | many | TGCAGCGCGTACAGACGTAATGAGCAGTTCTTC | CSAYRRNEQFF
TRBJ2-1 | 14 | TRBV27 | TRBD2 | many | TGTGCCAGCAGTGCGAGCGGGGACCTTAATGAGCAGTTCTTC | CASSASGDLNEQFF
TRBJ2-3 | 20 | TRBV27 | TRBD2 | many | TGTGCCAGCAGCCGCGCCCTTCCGGGAGGACCCACCACTAGCACAGATACGCAGTATTTT | CASSRALPGGPTTSTDTQYF
TRBJ2-3 | 16 | TRBV15 | NA | many | TGTGCCACCAGCAGACCCCCCGGACGTACTACAGATACGCAGTATTTT | CATSRPPGRTTDTQYF
TRBJ2-1 | 14 | TRBV7-9 | NA | many | TGTGCCAGCAGCTTACTTGCAGGGGAGAATGAGCAGTTCTTC | CASSLLAGENEQFF
TRBJ2-2 | 15 | TRBV6-2/TRBV6-3 | TRBD2 | few | TGTGCCAGCACACTAGCGGAGGGGTACACCGGGGAGCTGTTTTTT | CASTLAEGYTGELFF
TRBJ2-7 | 15 | TRBV7-2 | TRBD1 | many | TGTGCCAGCAGCTTAGAGGGACAGGGGGCCTACGAGCAGTACTTC | CASSLEGQGAYEQYF
TRBJ2-7 | 13 | TRBV7-8 | NA | few | TGTGCCAGCAGCTTATCCCCCATGGGCGAGCAGTACTTC | CASSLSPMGEQYF
TRBJ2-1 | 12 | TRBV20-1 | TRBD1 | many | TGCAGTGCCACAGGGGACGGCAGCGAGCAGTTCTTC | CSATGDGSEQFF
TRBJ1-5 | 11 | TRBV21-1 | NA | many | TGTGCCACGACAGGGCCCCAGCCCCAGCATTTT | CATTGPQPQHF
TRBJ2-1 | 14 | TRBV7-2 | TRBD2 | many | TGTGCGCCACCCTTCGCGGGAGGATACAATGAGCAGTTCTTC | CAPPFAGGYNEQFF
TRBJ2-2 | 17 | TRBV20-1 | TRBD1 | few | TGCAGTGCTCTGACACCCTTAACAGGGGGTAGGACCGGGGAGCTGTTTTTT | CSALTPLTGGRTGELFF
TRBJ2-3 | 10 | TRBV7-2 | NA | many | TGTGCCAGCAGCTTCGATACGCAGTATTTT | CASSFDTQYF
TRBJ1-5 | 15 | TRBV5-1 | TRBD1 | many | TGCGCCAGCAGTCAGACAGGGGGCAAAGGGCAGCCCCAGCATTTT | CASSQTGGKGQPQHF
TRBJ2-7 | 13 | TRBV6-5 | NA | many | TGTGCCAGCAGTTACCGGGCCACCTACGAGCAGTACTTC | CASSYRATYEQYF
TRBJ2-7 | 13 | TRBV3-1 | NA | many | TGTGCCAGCAGCCAAGATCGACTACACGAGCAGTACTTC | CASSQDRLHEQYF
TRBJ2-1 | 15 | TRBV14 | NA | NA | TGTGCCAGCAGCCAAAGGGGCAGTAGGGACAATGAGCAGTTCTTC | CASSQRGSRDNEQFF
TRBJ2-3 | 15 | TRBV5-1 | TRBD1 | few | TGCGCCAGCAGCAATCCCCAGGGGGGCACAGATACGCAGTATTTT | CASSNPQGGTDTQYF
TRBJ2-5 | 18 | TRBV27 | NA | many | TGTGCCAGCAGTTTATCGGCCGGGTTCCGGGACAACCAAGAGACCCAGTACTTC | CASSLSAGFRDNQETQYF
TRBJ2-1 | 15 | TRBV27 | NA | many | TGTGCCAGCAGTTCGGTGAGAAGCTCCTACAATGAGCAGTTCTTC | CASSSVRSSYNEQFF
TRBJ2-1 | 12 | TRBV14 | NA | few | TGTGCCAGCAGCCCGACGGGGGCAGAGCAGTTCTTC | CASSPTGAEQFF
TRBJ1-5 | 13 | TRBV4-3 | TRBD1 | many | TGCGCCAGAGAGGGGGCTTGCAATCAGCCCCAGCATTTT | CAREGACNQPQHF
TRBJ2-1 | 15 | TRBV20-1 | NA | many | TGCAGTGCAGGGGAGTCGTACTCCTCGTGGAATGAGCAGTTCTTC | CSAGESYSSWNEQFF
TRBJ2-2 | 13 | TRBV4-1 | NA | many | TGCGCCAGCAGACTTACAACCACCGGGGAGCTGTTTTTT | CASRLTTTGELFF
TRBJ2-7 | 15 | TRBV28 | NA | many | TGTGCCAGCAGTTCGGACCTAGGACAGACCTACGAGCAGTACTTC | CASSSDLGQTYEQYF
TRBJ2-7 | 14 | TRBV7-9 | NA | NA | TGTGCCACGGCGAGAGCAGGACCCTACTACGAGCAGTACTTC | CATARAGPYYEQYF
TRBJ1-1 | 14 | TRBV19 | NA | NA | TGTGCCAGTATTAGTACACTCCTGAACACTGAAGCTTTCTTT | CASISTLLNTEAFF
TRBJ2-5 | 15 | TRBV11-2 | TRBD2 | many | TGTGCCAGCAGCCTATTAGCGGGGAACCAAGAGACCCAGTACTTC | CASSLLAGNQETQYF
TRBJ1-1 | 12 | TRBV9 | NA | many | TGTGCCAGCAGCGGAGGGACCAGTGAAGCTTTCTTT | CASSGGTSEAFF
TRBJ2-1 | 15 | TRBV4-3 | NA | many | TGCGCCAGCAGCCAATCCGGGTCGGGCGGGTATGAGCAGTTCTTC | CASSQSGSGGYEQFF
TRBJ2-5 | 15 | TRBV7-2 | TRBD2 | many | TGTGCCAGCAGCTTAGTATCGGGCGGGAGAGAGACCCAGTACTTC | CASSLVSGGRETQYF
TRBJ1-1 | 13 | TRBV7-9 | NA | NA | TGTGCCAGCAGTCATCCCCTGGACACTGAAGCTTTCTTT | CASSHPLDTEAFF
TRBJ2-1 | 17 | TRBV10-2 | TRBD2 | NA | TGCGCCAGCAGTGAGTCAGTAGCGGGAGGTTTCTACAATGAGCAGTTCTTC | CASSESVAGGFYNEQFF
TRBJ2-7 | 14 | TRBV5-1 | TRBD1 | many | TGCGCCAGCAGCACGGACAGGGACGACTACGAGCAGTACTTC | CASSTDRDDYEQYF
TRBJ2-3 | 12 | TRBV5-1 | NA | many | TGCGCCAGCAGATTCGGACAAGATACGCAGTATTTT | CASRFGQDTQYF
TRBJ2-3 | 17 | TRBV5-1 | NA | many | TGCGCCAGCAGCTTGGGCGGGACTCAGACCTCCACAGATACGCAGTATTTT | CASSLGGTQTSTDTQYF
TRBJ2-2 | 15 | TRBV6-1 | NA | few | TGTGCCAGCAGTCGGGACACACCGCCCACCGGGGAGCTGTTTTTT | CASSRDTPPTGELFF
TRBJ2-7 | 16 | TRBV5-1 | TRBD1 | few | TGCGCCAGCAGCTTGGCCGGGCAGGGGGCTAGGTACGAGCAGTACTTC | CASSLAGQGARYEQYF
TRBJ2-7 | 15 | TRBV7-2 | TRBD2 | many | TGTGCCAGCAGCTTAGGACTAGCGGGAGTCTACGAGCAGTACTTC | CASSLGLAGVYEQYF
TRBJ2-1 | 16 | TRBV29-1 | TRBD2 | NA | TGCAGCGTGACCGACGGGGCTAGCGGGAGGGATAATGAGCAGTTCTTC | CSVTDGASGRDNEQFF
TRBJ2-1 | 14 | TRBV10-3 | NA | many | TGTGCCATCAGTGAGTCGGAAGGAGACAATGAGCAGTTCTTC | CAISESEGDNEQFF
TRBJ2-7 | 12 | TRBV28 | NA | many | TGTGCCAGCAGCTTACAAGGTTACGAGCAGTACTTC | CASSLQGYEQYF
TRBJ1-2 | 11 | TRBV2 | NA | many | TGTGCCTGCTCGGTAAACTATGGCTACACCTTC | CACSVNYGYTF
TRBJ1-5 | 15 | TRBV7-8 | NA | few | TGTGCCAGCAGCTTTATCGCTCGGAGCAATCAGCCCCAGCATTTT | CASSFIARSNQPQHF
TRBJ2-5 | 11 | TRBV13 | NA | NA | TGTGCCAGCAGCCGAGAAGAGACCCAGTACTTC | CASSREETQYF
TRBJ2-7 | 14 | TRBV5-1 | NA | few | TGCGCCAGCAGCCCCTATATTAGCGCGGACGAGCAGTACTTC | CASSPYISADEQYF